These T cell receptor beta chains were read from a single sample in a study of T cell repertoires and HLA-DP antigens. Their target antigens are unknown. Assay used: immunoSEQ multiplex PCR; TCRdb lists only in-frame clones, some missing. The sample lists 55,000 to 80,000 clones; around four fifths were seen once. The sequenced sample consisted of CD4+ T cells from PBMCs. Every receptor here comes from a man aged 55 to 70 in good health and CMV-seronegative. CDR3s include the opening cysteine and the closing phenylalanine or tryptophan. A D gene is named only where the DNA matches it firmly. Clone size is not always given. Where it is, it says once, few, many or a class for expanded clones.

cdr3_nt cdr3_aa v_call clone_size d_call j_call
TGTGCCAGCAGCTTAGAACGGACGCGACACGAGCAGTACTTC CASSLERTRHEQYF TRBV11-2 few NA TRBJ2-7
TGTGCCAGCTCACCACCACAGGGTGGCTATGGCTACACCTTC CASSPPQGGYGYTF TRBV18 NA NA TRBJ1-2
TGTGCCAGCAGCTCCCAGGGGGCGCGGAGGACAGATACGCAGTATTTT CASSSQGARRTDTQYF TRBV7-2 NA TRBD1 TRBJ2-3
TGTGCCAGCAGGTACAGGGCCGAGACCCAGTACTTC CASRYRAETQYF TRBV2 once NA TRBJ2-5
TGTGCCAGCAGCCCTTGGGGCGTGCTAGGGATAGGCGAGCAGTACTTC CASSPWGVLGIGEQYF TRBV14 NA NA TRBJ2-7
TGTGCCAGCTCGCGGGAACATAATGAAAAACTGTTTTTT CASSREHNEKLFF TRBV6-4 NA NA TRBJ1-4
TGTGCCAGCTCACGAGACGGAGGGTCTTCGGGGGAGCAGTACTTC CASSRDGGSSGEQYF TRBV18 NA NA TRBJ2-7
TGTGCCATCAGCGATCCCCGGGCGACTGAAGCTTTCTTT CAISDPRATEAFF TRBV10-3 once NA TRBJ1-1
TGTGCCAGCAGCGTATCTGCAACTAGCGGGTGGAACACCGGGGAGCTGTTTTTT CASSVSATSGWNTGELFF TRBV9 NA TRBD2 TRBJ2-2
TGTGCCAGCAGCCCATTGTCTGATACGCAGTATTTT CASSPLSDTQYF TRBV14 NA NA TRBJ2-3
TGTGCCAGCAGCTTACAGGGTTCAAACACTGAAGCTTTCTTT CASSLQGSNTEAFF TRBV11-2 NA NA TRBJ1-1
TGTGCCAGCAGCTTTGAGTCCTATAATTCACCCCTCCACTTT CASSFESYNSPLHF TRBV11-2 few NA TRBJ1-6
TGTGCCAGTAGGGCGAGTGAAGCTTTCTTT CASRASEAFF TRBV19 few NA TRBJ1-1
TGTGCCAGCAGCCTCCGTAGCGGGTCTAGCACAGATACGCAGTATTTT CASSLRSGSSTDTQYF TRBV5-4 NA TRBD2 TRBJ2-3
TGTGCCAGCAGCCGCTCTAGCGGGGGTTACACCGGGGAGCTGTTTTTT CASSRSSGGYTGELFF TRBV2 few TRBD2 TRBJ2-2
TGTGCCAGCAGCAAACAGGGTCACAGGAATAATGAGCAGTTCTTC CASSKQGHRNNEQFF TRBV11-3 NA NA TRBJ2-1
TGTGCCACCAGCCCCCGGGACAGGGTTTTGCCTGGGGAATATGGCTACACCTTC CATSPRDRVLPGEYGYTF TRBV15 NA TRBD1 TRBJ1-2
TGTGCCAGCTCACTACAGGGGGCCTCGTCCTATGGCTACACCTTC CASSLQGASSYGYTF TRBV18 NA TRBD1 TRBJ1-2
TGTGCCAGCTCCCAAACGGGGGCTGACACTGAAGCTTTCTTT CASSQTGADTEAFF TRBV18 NA NA TRBJ1-1
TGTGCCAGCACCCTACAGGGGATCGTTCAGCCCCAGCATTTT CASTLQGIVQPQHF TRBV28 NA TRBD1 TRBJ1-5
TGTGCCTGGGGACAGGATAGCAATCAGCCCCAGCATTTT CAWGQDSNQPQHF TRBV30 NA TRBD1 TRBJ1-5
TGTGCCAGCGGGACAGGGGTCCTAGCTGGAAACACCATATATTTT CASGTGVLAGNTIYF TRBV6-5 once TRBD1 TRBJ1-3
TGTGCCAGCAGCCCACAGGGGAGCCCTAGCACAGATACGCAGTATTTT CASSPQGSPSTDTQYF TRBV5-5 NA TRBD1 TRBJ2-3
TGTGCCAGCAGCTTCCCCAGGGAAGGGGAGCTGTTTTTT CASSFPREGELFF TRBV7-9 NA NA TRBJ2-2
TGTGCCAGCAAAGGACTAGCGGGGGACCAAGAGACCCAGTACTTC CASKGLAGDQETQYF TRBV7-9 NA TRBD2 TRBJ2-5
TGCGCCAGCAGTCCAGGGTTCTACGAGCAGTACTTC CASSPGFYEQYF TRBV10-1 NA NA TRBJ2-7
TGCAGCGTGATAGTGACAGGGGCCGGAGAGACCCAGTACTTC CSVIVTGAGETQYF TRBV29-1 NA TRBD1 TRBJ2-5
TGTGCCAGTAGTACCGTTGGGGCGGGGGGACAAGAGACCCAGTACTTC CASSTVGAGGQETQYF TRBV19 NA TRBD2 TRBJ2-5
TGTGCCAGCACCCAGGGAAGGGTAGGCAATCAGCCCCAGCATTTT CASTQGRVGNQPQHF TRBV28 NA NA TRBJ1-5
TGTGCCAGCAGCTTAGGTGGACAGGCCTATGGCTACACCTTC CASSLGGQAYGYTF TRBV7-8 NA TRBD1 TRBJ1-2
TGTGCCAGCAGCTTGGAAGGGGGCCTAAGGACTGAAGCTTTCTTT CASSLEGGLRTEAFF TRBV5-5 NA TRBD1 TRBJ1-1
TGCGCCAGCAGCTTCGGTTACAGCTCTGGAAACACCATATATTTT CASSFGYSSGNTIYF TRBV5-1 once NA TRBJ1-3
TGTGCCACCAGCAGAGCCCGGGCGAACACTGAAGCTTTCTTT CATSRARANTEAFF TRBV15 medium-sized NA TRBJ1-1
TGTGCCAGCAGCTTACTAGGGCTAGCGGACACCGGGGAGCTGTTTTTT CASSLLGLADTGELFF TRBV7-3 NA TRBD2 TRBJ2-2
TGTGCCAGTAGTGTGGGACAGCGGGAAGGGGCCCAGTACTTC CASSVGQREGAQYF TRBV19 once NA TRBJ2-5
TGTGCCAGCAGCAGAACTACCTACGAGCAGTACTTC CASSRTTYEQYF TRBV28 NA NA TRBJ2-7
TGCGCCAGCAGCCAGGAGCGGGAGGGCCCTTCAGAGACCCAGTACTTC CASSQEREGPSETQYF TRBV4-3 NA TRBD2 TRBJ2-5
TGTGCCAGCAGATTATCGGTCGGAAACACCGGGGAGCTGTTTTTT CASRLSVGNTGELFF TRBV28 NA NA TRBJ2-2
TGTGCCAGCAGCCTAGGGGGCCCCTACGAGCAGTACTTC CASSLGGPYEQYF TRBV7-9 NA TRBD1 TRBJ2-7
TGCGCCAGCAGCTCAGGGTTCAACTATGGCTACACCTTC CASSSGFNYGYTF TRBV7-8 NA NA TRBJ1-2
TGTGCCAGCAGCGGCGCCGGGACAGGGGACTATGGCTACACCTTC CASSGAGTGDYGYTF TRBV5-4 once TRBD1 TRBJ1-2
TGTGCCAGCAGCGTTAACAGGGAGAGGAACACTGAAGCTTTCTTT CASSVNRERNTEAFF TRBV7-2 once NA TRBJ1-1
TGTGCCAGCTCACCACCAGCATTAGCGGTCCAGGACTATGAGCAGTTCTTC CASSPPALAVQDYEQFF TRBV18 NA NA TRBJ2-1
TGTGCCAGCAGCCTGGTCGGAAACACCATATATTTT CASSLVGNTIYF TRBV7-9 NA NA TRBJ1-3
TGTGCCAGCAGCGCCCACAGGGGGCGCCGACAAGAGACCCAGTACTTC CASSAHRGRRQETQYF TRBV7-8 NA TRBD1 TRBJ2-5
TGTGCCAGTAGGGCAGGGGGCACAGATACGCAGTATTTT CASRAGGTDTQYF TRBV19 NA NA TRBJ2-3
TGTGCCAGCAGCTTGGGACCATCCACAGATACGCAGTATTTT CASSLGPSTDTQYF TRBV11-1 NA NA TRBJ2-3
TGTGCCAGCATGACAGGGAGCAAAAATGGCTACACCTTC CASMTGSKNGYTF TRBV2 NA TRBD1 TRBJ1-2
TGTGCCATCAGTGAGTCGGGTTACCCTGAAAAACTGTTTTTT CAISESGYPEKLFF TRBV10-3 NA NA TRBJ1-4
TGTGCCAGTAGTATCGTGGTCCAAGAGACCCAGTACTTC CASSIVVQETQYF TRBV19 NA NA TRBJ2-5
TGTGCCAGTGGGGGGGGTGTCCGGGAGACCCAGTACTTC CASGGGVRETQYF TRBV19 NA TRBD2 TRBJ2-5
TGTGCCAGTAGCACTTCAGGGGTCTACTGGGGCTACACCTTC CASSTSGVYWGYTF TRBV19 medium-sized NA TRBJ1-2
TGTGCCAGCAGTGGACGGGCAAATGAAAAACTGTTTTTT CASSGRANEKLFF TRBV7-8 NA NA TRBJ1-4